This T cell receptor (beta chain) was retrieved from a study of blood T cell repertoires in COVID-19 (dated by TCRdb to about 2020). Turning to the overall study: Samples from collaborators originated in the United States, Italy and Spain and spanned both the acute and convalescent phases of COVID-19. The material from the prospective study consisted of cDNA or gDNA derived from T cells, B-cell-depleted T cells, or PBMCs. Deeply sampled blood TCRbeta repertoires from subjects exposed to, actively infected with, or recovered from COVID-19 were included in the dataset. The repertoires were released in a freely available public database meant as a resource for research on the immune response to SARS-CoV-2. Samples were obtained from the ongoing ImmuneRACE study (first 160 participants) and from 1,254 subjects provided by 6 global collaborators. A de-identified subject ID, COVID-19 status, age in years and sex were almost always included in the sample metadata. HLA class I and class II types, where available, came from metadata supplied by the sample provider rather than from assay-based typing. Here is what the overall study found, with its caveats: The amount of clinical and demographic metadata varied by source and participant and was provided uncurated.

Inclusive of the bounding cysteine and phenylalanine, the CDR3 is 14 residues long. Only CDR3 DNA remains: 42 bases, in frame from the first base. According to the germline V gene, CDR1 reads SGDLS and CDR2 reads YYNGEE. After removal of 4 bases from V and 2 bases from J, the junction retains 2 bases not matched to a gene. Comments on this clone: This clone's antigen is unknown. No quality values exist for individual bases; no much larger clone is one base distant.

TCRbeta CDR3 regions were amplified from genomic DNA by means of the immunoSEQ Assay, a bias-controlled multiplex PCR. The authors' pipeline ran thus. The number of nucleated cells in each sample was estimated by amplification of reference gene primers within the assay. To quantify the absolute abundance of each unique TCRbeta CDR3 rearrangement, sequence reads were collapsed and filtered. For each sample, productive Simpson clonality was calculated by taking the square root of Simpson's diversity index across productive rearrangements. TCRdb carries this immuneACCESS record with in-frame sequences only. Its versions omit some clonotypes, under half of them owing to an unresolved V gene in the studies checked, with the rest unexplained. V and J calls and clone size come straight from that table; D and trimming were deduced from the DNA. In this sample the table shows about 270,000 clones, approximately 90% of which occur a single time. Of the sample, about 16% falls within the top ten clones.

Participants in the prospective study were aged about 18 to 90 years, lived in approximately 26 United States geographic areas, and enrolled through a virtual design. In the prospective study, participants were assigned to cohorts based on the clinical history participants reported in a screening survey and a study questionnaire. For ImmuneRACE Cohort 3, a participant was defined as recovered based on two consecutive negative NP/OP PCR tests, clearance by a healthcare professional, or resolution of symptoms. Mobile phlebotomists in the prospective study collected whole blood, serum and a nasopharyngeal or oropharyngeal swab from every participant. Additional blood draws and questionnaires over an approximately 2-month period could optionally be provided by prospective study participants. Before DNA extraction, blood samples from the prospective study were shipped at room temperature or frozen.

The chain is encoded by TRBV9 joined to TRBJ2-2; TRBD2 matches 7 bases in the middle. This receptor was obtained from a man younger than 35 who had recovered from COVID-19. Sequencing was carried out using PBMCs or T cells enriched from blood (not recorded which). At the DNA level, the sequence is TGTGCCAGCAGCACTAGCGCCAACACCGGGGAGCTGTTTTTT. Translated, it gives CASSTSANTGELFF.